This T cell receptor beta chain was recorded in a study of vaccination effects on CD4 cells after COVID-19. Notes on this clone: Its antigen is undetermined.

Antigen-specific CD4+ T cell clonotypes were called by their expansion after viral peptide-pool culture in ViraFEST. A 10-day culture period preceded the isolation of CD4+ T cells. The person's infection with SARS-CoV-2, confirmed by PCR, took place between March and December 2020. Some clones are missing from TCRdb's copy, which holds only in-frame ones; the method was immunoSEQ multiplex PCR. The sample has nearly 45,000 clones, approximately 70% seen once; the top ten hold about 30%. Germline V lookup: CDR1 SGHNT, CDR2 YYREEE (reference sequence). Trimming at V came to 3 bases and at J to 1 base, leaving 9 bases not matched to a gene. This CDR3 contains 16 residues.

The source material was CD4+ T cells from PBMCs cultured with a peptide pool, sampled before COVID-19 vaccination. The rearrangement links TRBV5-4 to TRBJ1-2; 7 bases line up with TRBD1. This receptor was obtained from a human donor who had a prior SARS-CoV-2 infection. CDR3 region: CASSSPGQSYNYGYTF. The CDR3 DNA reads TGTGCCAGCAGCTCCCCGGGACAGAGTTATAACTATGGCTACACCTTC.